Only a few counts were recorded for the clone carrying this T cell receptor beta chain. The antigen is not known. The V gene end was trimmed by 6 bases and the J gene end by 0 bases; junction bases not matched to a gene: 7. The length of the CDR3 is 15 residues. From germline, CDR1 is LNHDA and CDR2 SQIVND (reference sequence). The entry originates in a study of siplizumab effects on memory and regulatory T cells. Study-wide points: Fewer alloreactive sequences mapped to unstimulated CD4+ memory cells under siplizumab. Suppressive capability of dividing Tregs from siplizumab cultures went unverified. Alloreactive clones mapping to unstimulated subsets formed only a minor fraction.

Measured with immunoSEQ multiplex PCR; TCRdb has only the in-frame clones, and not every one. The repertoire holds about 85,000 clones, with over 90% as singletons. Sequences were obtained from CD8+ T cells sorted from blood. The TCR originated in a human donor in good health. The chain links TRBV19 to TRBJ1-1; 7 bases fit TRBD1. The CDR3 DNA is TGTGCCAGTAGCGCAAGGGACAGTCTGAACACTGAAGCTTTCTTT. It specifies CASSARDSLNTEAFF.